This is a list of T cell receptor beta chains from one sample in a study of T cell responses to AZD1222 COVID-19 vaccine. Profiling relied on immunoSEQ multiplex PCR, and the TCRdb table lists in-frame clones only, not all of them. The sample records 150,000 to 200,000 clones, about 89% being singletons. Sequencing was performed on peripheral blood, taken on day 0 of AZD1222 vaccination. All receptors come from an adult in good health. Both conserved end residues are part of each CDR3. A D gene is named only where the DNA matches it firmly. A clone size is listed for some rows: how often the clone was seen (once, few, many), or a class if it is expanded.

.	TRBV5-1	TRBJ1-4	.	CASSSRTSDNEKLFF	TGCGCCAGCAGCTCCCGGACATCAGATAATGAAAAACTGTTTTTT
.	TRBV14	TRBJ1-2	.	CASSQDLGNYGYTF	TGTGCCAGCAGCCAAGATCTGGGTAACTATGGCTACACCTTC
.	TRBV6-4	TRBJ1-2	few	CASSDGVGVGGYTF	TGTGCCAGCAGTGACGGGGTAGGGGTTGGTGGCTACACCTTC
TRBD1	TRBV19	TRBJ2-5	.	CASSSRTGEVTQYF	TGTGCCAGTAGTTCCCGGACAGGGGAGGTGACCCAGTACTTC
.	TRBV19	TRBJ1-5	.	CASSMVDKSNQPQHF	TGTGCCAGTAGTATGGTGGACAAAAGCAATCAGCCCCAGCATTTT
.	TRBV2	TRBJ1-3	.	CASSVYSSSGNTIYF	TGTGCCAGCAGTGTTTACTCCAGCTCTGGAAACACCATATATTTT
TRBD2	TRBV18	TRBJ2-4	.	CASSPLSGSDKNIQYF	TGTGCCAGCTCACCACTAAGCGGGAGTGACAAAAACATTCAGTACTTC
TRBD1	TRBV7-2	TRBJ1-2	.	CASSLQTGDGYTF	TGTGCCAGCAGCTTGCAGACAGGGGATGGCTACACCTTC
.	TRBV18	TRBJ1-5	.	CASSPGLSNQPQHF	TGTGCCAGCTCACCGGGGTTAAGCAATCAGCCCCAGCATTTT
TRBD1	TRBV19	TRBJ2-1	.	CASSATGGFGQFF	TGTGCCAGTAGTGCGACAGGGGGCTTCGGGCAGTTCTTC
.	TRBV7-6	TRBJ2-3	.	CASSLDVGGTDTQYF	TGTGCCAGCAGCTTAGATGTGGGTGGGACAGATACGCAGTATTTT
.	TRBV19	TRBJ1-4	.	CASGWQGGEKLFF	TGTGCCAGTGGGTGGCAGGGCGGTGAAAAACTGTTTTTT
TRBD1	TRBV7-8	TRBJ1-5	.	CASSLVGAGGYSNQPQHF	TGTGCCAGCAGCTTAGTGGGAGCAGGGGGATATAGCAATCAGCCCCAGCATTTT
.	TRBV12-3/TRBV12-4	TRBJ2-7	.	CASSLAENYEQYF	TGTGCCAGCAGTTTAGCGGAGAATTACGAGCAGTACTTC
TRBD1	TRBV28	TRBJ2-6	.	CASGSTGTGSGANVLTF	TGTGCCAGCGGGAGTACCGGGACAGGGAGTGGGGCCAACGTCCTGACTTTC
.	TRBV19	TRBJ2-3	.	CASSIDQGTRGDTQYF	TGTGCCAGTAGTATAGATCAGGGGACCAGGGGCGATACGCAGTATTTT
.	TRBV6-2/TRBV6-3	TRBJ2-1	.	CASSYPPRVNNEQFF	TGTGCCAGCAGTTACCCCCCCAGGGTGAACAATGAGCAGTTCTTC
TRBD1	TRBV25-1	TRBJ1-4	.	CASSELGTGEEEKLFF	TGTGCCAGCAGTGAATTGGGGACAGGGGAGGAGGAAAAACTGTTTTTT
.	TRBV9	TRBJ1-1	.	CASSPIMQINTEAFF	TGTGCCAGCAGCCCTATAATGCAGATCAACACTGAAGCTTTCTTT
TRBD1	TRBV10-3	TRBJ2-7	.	CAISVGQDEQYF	TGTGCCATCAGTGTGGGACAGGACGAGCAGTACTTC
TRBD2	TRBV5-4	TRBJ2-5	.	CASSDSGLETQYF	TGTGCCAGCAGCGATAGCGGGTTAGAGACCCAGTACTTC
TRBD1	TRBV7-9	TRBJ2-4	.	CASSLAGARGKNIQYF	TGTGCCAGCAGCTTAGCCGGGGCCAGGGGGAAAAACATTCAGTACTTC
.	TRBV29-1	TRBJ1-4	.	CSVEGGQGGEKLFF	TGCAGCGTTGAAGGAGGGCAGGGCGGTGAAAAACTGTTTTTT
.	TRBV6-2/TRBV6-3	TRBJ2-6	.	CASSSSGTGANVLTF	TGTGCCAGCAGTTCTTCAGGGACTGGGGCCAACGTCCTGACTTTC
TRBD1	TRBV5-1	TRBJ1-2	.	CASSLRTGGDGYTF	TGCGCCAGCAGCCTCCGGACAGGGGGAGATGGCTACACCTTC
.	TRBV7-2	TRBJ2-3	.	CASSRDWRTDTQYF	TGTGCCAGCAGCAGGGACTGGCGCACAGATACGCAGTATTTT
.	TRBV30	TRBJ1-6	.	CAWSVTGTPLHF	TGTGCCTGGAGTGTCACTGGGACACCCCTCCACTTT
.	TRBV7-9	TRBJ1-6	.	CASSLVKQARDLSPLHF	TGTGCCAGCAGCTTAGTCAAACAGGCCCGAGACCTCTCACCCCTCCACTTT
.	TRBV10-3	TRBJ1-2	.	CAISERGRENYGYTF	TGTGCCATCAGTGAGAGGGGGAGGGAAAACTATGGCTACACCTTC
TRBD2	TRBV7-2	TRBJ2-3	.	CASSHLAGTQWDTQYF	TGTGCCAGCAGCCACCTAGCGGGGACCCAATGGGATACGCAGTATTTT
TRBD1	TRBV4-1	TRBJ1-4	.	CASSQAPGTVEKLFF	TGCGCCAGCAGCCAAGCCCCCGGGACAGTAGAAAAACTGTTTTTT
.	TRBV10-3	TRBJ1-1	.	CATGLTGTGGANTEAFF	TGTGCCACCGGGCTCACCGGGACCGGGGGGGCGAACACTGAAGCTTTCTTT
.	TRBV27	TRBJ1-2	.	CASSPRGHYGYTF	TGTGCCAGCAGCCCTCGGGGCCACTATGGCTACACCTTC
.	TRBV15	TRBJ1-2	once	CATSRDATANYGYTF	TGTGCCACCAGCAGAGATGCGACAGCTAACTATGGCTACACCTTC
.	TRBV29-1	TRBJ2-4	.	CSVLVAKNIQYF	TGCAGCGTTTTGGTAGCCAAAAACATTCAGTACTTC
TRBD1	TRBV6-5	TRBJ2-7	.	CASSTSTGSEQYF	TGTGCCAGCAGTACCTCGACAGGGTCCGAGCAGTACTTC
.	TRBV5-5	TRBJ1-1	.	CASSSVTEAFF	TGTGCCAGCAGCTCCGTCACTGAAGCTTTCTTT
TRBD1	TRBV7-7	TRBJ2-2	.	CASSRGRQGNTGELFF	TGTGCCAGCAGCCGGGGACGACAGGGGAACACCGGGGAGCTGTTTTTT
.	TRBV3-1/TRBV3-2	TRBJ2-5	.	CASSQDPRTQETQYF	TGTGCCAGCAGCCAAGACCCCCGCACGCAAGAGACCCAGTACTTC
.	TRBV2	TRBJ1-2	.	CASSEVGNYGYTF	TGTGCCAGCAGTGAAGTCGGGAACTATGGCTACACCTTC
.	TRBV7-8	TRBJ2-5	.	CASSLLGRWETQYF	TGTGCCAGCAGCTTATTGGGTCGTTGGGAGACCCAGTACTTC
.	TRBV5-1	TRBJ2-7	.	CASSLDGHYEQYF	TGCGCCAGCAGCCTGGACGGACACTACGAGCAGTACTTC
TRBD2	TRBV19	TRBJ2-1	.	CASSSTAGYEQFF	TGTGCCAGTAGTTCCACAGCGGGGTATGAGCAGTTCTTC
TRBD1	TRBV30	TRBJ1-6	.	CAWSEIRGSNSPLHF	TGTGCCTGGAGTGAGATCAGGGGGTCGAATTCACCCCTCCACTTT
.	TRBV6-6	TRBJ1-4	.	CASSYSRSTTNEKLFF	TGTGCCAGCAGTTACTCGAGATCTACAACTAATGAAAAACTGTTTTTT
.	TRBV6-2/TRBV6-3	TRBJ1-4	.	CASSSREGIWIGKLFF	TGTGCCAGCAGTTCCCGGGAGGGGATCTGGATCGGAAAACTGTTTTTT
.	TRBV5-4	TRBJ2-5	.	CASSYKRAETQYF	TGTGCCAGCAGCTATAAACGGGCGGAGACCCAGTACTTC